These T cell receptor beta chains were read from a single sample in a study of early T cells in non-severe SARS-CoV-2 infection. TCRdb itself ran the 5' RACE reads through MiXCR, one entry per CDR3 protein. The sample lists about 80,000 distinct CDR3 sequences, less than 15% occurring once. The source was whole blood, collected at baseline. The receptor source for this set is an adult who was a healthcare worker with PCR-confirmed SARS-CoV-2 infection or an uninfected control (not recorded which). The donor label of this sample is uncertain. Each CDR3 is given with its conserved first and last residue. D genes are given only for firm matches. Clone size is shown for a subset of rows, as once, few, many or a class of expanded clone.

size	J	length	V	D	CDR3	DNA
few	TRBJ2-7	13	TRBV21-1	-	CASRPEAHSEQYF	TGTGCCAGCAGACCGGAGGCCCATTCCGAGCAGTACTTC
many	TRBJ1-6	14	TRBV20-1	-	CSASRSSYNSPLHF	TGCAGTGCTAGCAGGAGCTCCTATAATTCACCCCTCCACTTT
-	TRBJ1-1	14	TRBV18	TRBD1	CASSRQGTNTEAFF	TGTGCCAGCTCCCGACAGGGGACGAACACTGAAGCTTTCTTT
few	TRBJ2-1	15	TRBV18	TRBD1	CASSPGQGDIHEQFF	TGTGCCAGCTCTCCAGGACAGGGGGATATCCATGAGCAGTTCTTC
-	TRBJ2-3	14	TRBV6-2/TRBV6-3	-	CASSYIQATDTQYF	TGTGCCAGCAGTTACATCCAGGCCACAGATACGCAGTATTTT
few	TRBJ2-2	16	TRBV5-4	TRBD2	CASSRSGGLNTGELFF	TGTGCCAGCAGCCGTAGCGGGGGCCTGAACACCGGGGAGCTGTTTTTT
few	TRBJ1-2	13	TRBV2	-	CASSGGLFRGYTF	TGTGCCAGCAGTGGGGGACTGTTCCGTGGCTACACCTTC
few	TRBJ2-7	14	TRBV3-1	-	CASSQRQHSYEQYF	TGTGCCAGCAGCCAGCGGCAGCACTCCTACGAGCAGTACTTC
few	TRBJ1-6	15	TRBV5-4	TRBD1	CASSEGTGPNSPLHF	TGTGCCAGCAGCGAAGGGACAGGACCTAATTCACCCCTCCACTTT
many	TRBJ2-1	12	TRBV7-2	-	CASSLSEDEQFF	TGTGCCAGCAGCTTATCCGAGGATGAGCAGTTCTTC
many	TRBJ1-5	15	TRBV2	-	CASSEGRGGNQPQHF	TGTGCCAGCAGTGAGGGACGGGGGGGGAATCAGCCCCAGCATTTT
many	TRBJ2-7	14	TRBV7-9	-	CASSLRGGYNEQYF	TGTGCCAGCAGCCTAAGGGGCGGTTATAACGAGCAGTACTTC
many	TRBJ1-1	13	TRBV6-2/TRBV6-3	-	CASSSPTVTEAFF	TGTGCCAGCAGTTCCCCGACCGTAACTGAAGCTTTCTTT